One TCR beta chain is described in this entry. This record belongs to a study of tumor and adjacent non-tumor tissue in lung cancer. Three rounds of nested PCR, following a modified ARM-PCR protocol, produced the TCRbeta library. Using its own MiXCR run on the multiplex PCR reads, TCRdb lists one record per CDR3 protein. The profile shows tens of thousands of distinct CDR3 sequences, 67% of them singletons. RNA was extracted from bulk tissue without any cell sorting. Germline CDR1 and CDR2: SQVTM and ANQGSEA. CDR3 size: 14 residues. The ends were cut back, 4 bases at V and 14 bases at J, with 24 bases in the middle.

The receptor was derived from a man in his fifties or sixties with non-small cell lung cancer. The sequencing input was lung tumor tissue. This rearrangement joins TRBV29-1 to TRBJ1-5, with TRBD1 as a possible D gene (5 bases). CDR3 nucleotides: TGCAGCGTTGTGGCGGAGGGGCACCATCAGCCAAAGCATTTT. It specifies CSVVAEGHHQPKHF.